Only one count was recorded for the clone carrying this T cell receptor beta chain. Per the germline V gene, CDR1 is LGHNA and CDR2 is YSLEER. This CDR3 contains 17 residues. V shed 1 base, J shed 4 bases, and the junction held 5 bases outside the gene matches. The entry originates in a study of cytomegalovirus exposure and HLA in healthy donors. Generated by immunoSEQ multiplex PCR, the TCRdb table keeps only in-frame clones and is missing some. The table lists 120,000 to 150,000 clones, roughly 92% of them singletons. The TCR originated in a man aged 18-30 years in good health and CMV-seronegative. The chain joins TRBV4-3 to TRBJ2-3; 13 bases fit TRBD2. Sequenced sample: PBMCs. The CDR3 DNA follows: TGCGCCAGCAGCCAAGGGACTAGCGGGAGCCCCCCAGATACGCAGTATTTT. Its translation is CASSQGTSGSPPDTQYF.